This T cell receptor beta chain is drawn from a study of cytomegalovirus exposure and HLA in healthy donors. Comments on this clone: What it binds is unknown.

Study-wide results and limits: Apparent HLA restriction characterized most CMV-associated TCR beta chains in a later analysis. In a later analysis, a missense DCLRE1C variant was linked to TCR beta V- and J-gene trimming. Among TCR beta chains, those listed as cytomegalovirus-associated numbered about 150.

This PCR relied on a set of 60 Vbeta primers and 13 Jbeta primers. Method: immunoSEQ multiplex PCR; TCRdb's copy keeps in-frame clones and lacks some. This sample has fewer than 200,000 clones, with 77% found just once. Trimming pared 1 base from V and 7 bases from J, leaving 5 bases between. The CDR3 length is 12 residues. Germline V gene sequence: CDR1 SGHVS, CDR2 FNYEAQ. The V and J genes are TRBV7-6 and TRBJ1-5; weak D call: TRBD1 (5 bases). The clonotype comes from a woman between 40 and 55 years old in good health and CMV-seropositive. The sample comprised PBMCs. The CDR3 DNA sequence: TGTGCCAGCAGCTTAGAGGGGCAGCCCCAGCATTTT. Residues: CASSLEGQPQHF.